The 14 T cell receptor beta chains below were found in one sample sequenced in a study of siplizumab effects on memory and regulatory T cells (dated by TCRdb to about 2019). The library came from the immunoSEQ multiplex PCR assay. The immuneACCESS repertoire file appears here via TCRdb, limited to in-frame rearrangements. These files lack a portion of the clones; in checked studies, under half of the deficit traces to unresolved V genes, and the cause of the others is not known. For this sample the table gives roughly 120,000 clones, of which about 91% were detected only once. Roughly 0.75% of the sample belongs to the ten largest clones. Sequencing input: Tregs sorted from blood. These TCRs come from a human donor in good health.

The rearrangement links TRBV2 to TRBJ2-5, with 9 bases lining up with TRBD1. The CDR3 runs 15 residues. Trimming removed 4 bases from V and 9 bases from J; junction bases left unmatched: 12. CDR1 SNHLY and CDR2 FYNNEI come from the germline V gene. CDR3 DNA sequence: TGTGCCAGCAGTGCCACAGGGGGCGAACTAGGGGCCCAGTACTTC. Amino acids: CASSATGGELGAQYF.

This rearrangement joins TRBV5-4 to TRBJ2-4; no clear D. The CDR3 totals 14 residues. Germline CDR1 reads SGHNT; CDR2 reads YYREEE (reference sequence). V lost 0 bases and J lost 9, with 13 bases in between. The DNA of the CDR3 is TGTGCCAGCAGCTTGGCCGGATCTCACGGCATTCAGTACTTC. Its translation is CASSLAGSHGIQYF.

The chain has TRBV5-1 and TRBJ2-1; D uncertain. The germline CDR1 and CDR2 sequences are SGHRS and YFSETQ. With 3 bases removed from V and 0 bases from J, the gap between germline ends came to 4 bases. This CDR3 is built from 13 residues. CDR3 DNA: TGCGCCAGCAGCTCTAGCTCCTACAATGAGCAGTTCTTC. Protein product: CASSSSSYNEQFF.

The V call is TRBV14, the J call TRBJ1-2; D is unresolved. V was trimmed by 1 base and J by 2 bases, leaving 11 bases between them. CDR3 length: 15 amino acids. The germline V gene encodes CDR1 SGHDN and CDR2 FVKESK. The CDR3 region is CASSQVGRPNYGYTF. The CDR3 DNA is TGTGCCAGCAGCCAAGTTGGACGCCCGAACTATGGCTACACCTTC.

The chain joins TRBV5-6 to TRBJ1-3; D is perhaps TRBD1 (5 bases). This CDR3 comprises 14 residues. The germline gives CDR1 SGHDT, CDR2 YYEEEE. V lost 2 bases and J 2 bases, leaving 8 bases between the germline ends. The CDR3 loop reads CASSLWGTGNTIYF. The CDR3 DNA sequence: TGTGCCAGCAGCTTATGGGGGACTGGAAACACCATATATTTT.

The chain links TRBV5-1 to TRBJ1-4; 10 bases match TRBD1. This CDR3 has 15 residues. Per the germline V gene, CDR1 is SGHRS and CDR2 is YFSETQ. J was trimmed by 5 bases and V by 4 bases; bases with no gene match: 5. The CDR3 DNA sequence: TGCGCCAGCAGCGTGACAGGGGGCAGGAATGAAAAACTGTTTTTT. Encoded protein: CASSVTGGRNEKLFF.

The chain joins TRBV5-1 to TRBJ2-1; a weak D match, TRBD2 (6 bases). This CDR3 spans 16 amino acids. The germline V gene encodes CDR1 SGHRS and CDR2 YFSETQ. Trimming pared 6 bases from V and 3 bases from J, leaving 19 bases between. CDR3 nucleotides: TGCGCCAGCACCCTGGACGTCGGGAGTAACTACAATGAGCAGTTCTTC. This translates into CASTLDVGSNYNEQFF.

The V and J genes are TRBV29-1 and TRBJ2-6; unclear D gene. The CDR3 consists of 14 residues. Deletions cut 4 bases from V and 3 bases from J, with 10 bases between. The germline CDR1 and CDR2 sequences are SQVTM and ANQGSEA. The CDR3 DNA is TGCAGCGTTGGCGAGGCGGATGGGGCCAACGTCCTGACTTTC. It specifies CSVGEADGANVLTF.

J is TRBJ1-3 and V is TRBV30; D not resolved. The CDR3 contains 14 residues. Germline CDR1 reads GTSNPN; CDR2 reads SVGIG (reference sequence). V shed 2 bases and J shed 2 bases, with 10 bases lying between them. The CDR3 DNA sequence: TGTGCCTGGAGTAAGGGTGGTACTGGAAACACCATATATTTT. Protein: CAWSKGGTGNTIYF. The variable domain in full, completed from reference TRBV30 and TRBJ1-3, reads SQTIHQWPATLVQPVGSPLSLECTVEGTSNPNLYWYRQAAGRGLQLLFYSVGIGQISSEVPQNLSASRPQDRQFILSSKKLLLSDSGFYLCAWSKGGTGNTIYFGEGSWLTVV.

V is TRBV5-1 and J is TRBJ2-1, with 10 bases that match TRBD2. This CDR3 is built from 18 residues. V dropped 1 base and J dropped 0; count of bases not matched to a gene: 7. In germline, CDR1 is SGHRS, CDR2 YFSETQ. The CDR3 bases are TGCGCCAGCAGCTTGAGGGGTAGCGGGAGGAGCTCCTACAATGAGCAGTTCTTC. This codes for CASSLRGSGRSSYNEQFF.

A few counts support this clone. DNA for the CDR3: TGCGCCAGCAGTGAGTTGCTAGGGGTTGACGAGCAGTACTTC. Translation: CASSELLGVDEQYF. The chain combines TRBV10-1 with TRBJ2-7; a weak D match, TRBD1 (5 bases). V gave up 1 base and J gave up 5 bases, with 12 bases separating them. Germline V CDR1 and CDR2: WNHNN, SYGVQD (reference sequence). The CDR3 runs to 14 residues.

The chain uses TRBV10-3 and TRBJ2-7, with D perhaps TRBD1 (6 bases). Germline V gene lookup returns CDR1 ENHRY and CDR2 SYGVKD. The CDR3 consists of 11 residues. The ends were cut back, 10 bases at V and 9 bases at J, with 16 bases in the middle. The CDR3 reads CASRDTGGQYF. CDR3 DNA sequence: TGTGCCAGCCGGGACACAGGAGGGCAGTACTTC.

The table lists this clone with a few counts. This chain joins TRBV7-2 and TRBJ1-3; no clear D. V was trimmed by 1 base and J by 0 bases, leaving 7 bases between them. The CDR3 runs to 15 residues. Germline-derived CDR1 and CDR2 are SGHTA and FQGNSA. The CDR3 is CASSLDPYSGNTIYF. The CDR3, as DNA: TGTGCCAGCAGCTTAGACCCTTACTCTGGAAACACCATATATTTT.

The rearrangement joins TRBV9 to TRBJ2-7; D not resolved. The CDR3 is 16 amino acids. CDR1 is SGDLS, CDR2 YYNGEE, per germline. The germline V and J ends were trimmed by 7 bases and 5 bases, with 25 bases remaining between them. CDR3 amino acids: CASQSPGPTTHDEQYF. In DNA form, the CDR3 reads TGTGCCAGCCAATCCCCGGGCCCAACCACCCATGACGAGCAGTACTTC.